One and the same sample provided the 17 T cell receptor beta chains below, sequenced in a study of T-cell memory formation after mild COVID-19. TCRdb recomputed calls from the 5' RACE reads with MiXCR, one row per CDR3 protein. This table holds a few hundred thousand distinct CDR3 sequences, more than 20% found once. The sample comprised PBMCs or a T cell subset sorted from them (not recorded which). Receptors were obtained from a young man who had mild COVID-19 (a few samples of this study predate the infection). Cell type and time point are not known.

This clonotype was detected a few times. This rearrangement joins TRBV7-4 to TRBJ2-7, with D unresolved. The CDR3 totals 12 residues. V lost 5 bases and J 4 bases, leaving 9 bases between the germline ends. Germline CDR1 and CDR2: SGHVT and SQSDAQ. The CDR3 sequence is CASSSYPYEQYV. CDR3 in DNA: TGTGCCAGCAGCAGTTACCCTTACGAGCAGTACGTC.

This sequence joins TRBV11-2 and TRBJ2-1; D ambiguous. V lost 4 bases, J lost 0 bases, and 10 bases lay in between. The length of the CDR3 is 15 residues. CDR1 and CDR2 (germline): SGHAT, FQNNGV. The CDR3 reads CASSSGRASYNEQFF. CDR3 DNA: TGTGCCAGCAGCTCCGGACGGGCCTCCTACAATGAGCAGTTCTTC.

The V gene is TRBV7-3, the J gene TRBJ2-5, with TRBD2 as a possible D gene (5 bases). CDR3 size: 15 residues. V was trimmed by 3 bases and J by 3 bases, leaving 14 bases between them. From germline, CDR1 is SGHTA and CDR2 FQGTGA. CDR3 sequence reads: CASSFAGLEKETQYF. For the CDR3, the DNA is TGTGCCAGCAGCTTCGCGGGTTTAGAAAAAGAGACCCAGTACTTC.

This clonotype has only a few counts. The V call is TRBV6-5, the J call TRBJ1-4; D perhaps matches TRBD1 (6 bases). The germline CDR1 and CDR2 sequences are MNHEY and SVGAGI. This CDR3 is built from 16 residues. V was shortened by 5 bases and J by 3 bases, with 16 bases between the two germline ends. As DNA, the CDR3 is TGTGCCAGCAGTCCCCTCGGTCAGGGGCCTAATGAAAAACTGTTTTTT. Its translation: CASSPLGQGPNEKLFF.

This clonotype was seen only a few times. This chain links TRBV20-1 with TRBJ1-1; D is uncertain. V dropped 5 bases and J dropped 3 bases, with 10 bases sitting between them. This CDR3 region has 12 residues. In germline, CDR1 is DFQATT, CDR2 SNEGSKA (reference sequence). The CDR3 protein is CSAFLVYTEAFF. CDR3 DNA: TGCAGTGCTTTTCTCGTTTACACTGAAGCTTTCTTT.

V and J are TRBV7-9 and TRBJ2-1; the match to TRBD1 covers 7 bases. Germline V CDR1 and CDR2: SEHNR, FQNEAQ (reference sequence). The CDR3 contains 17 residues. V trimming: 7 bases; J trimming: 6 bases; junction bases outside the gene matches: 18. The CDR3 here is CASNPPGAGTVVNEQFF. CDR3 coding DNA: TGTGCCAGCAACCCCCCCGGAGCCGGGACAGTGGTCAATGAGCAGTTCTTC.

The table lists this clonotype with a count of one. This chain connects TRBV30 to TRBJ1-5; D is uncertain. In germline, CDR1 is GTSNPN, CDR2 SVGIG (reference sequence). V lost 2 bases and J lost 4, with 9 bases in between. CDR3 size: 13 residues. This CDR3 reads CAWSREANQPQHF. The DNA for the CDR3 is TGTGCCTGGAGTAGGGAGGCTAATCAGCCCCAGCATTTT.

V and J are TRBV5-6 and TRBJ1-1, with a tentative D call TRBD1 (5 bases). CDR1 is SGHDT and CDR2 is YYEEEE in the germline V gene. Trimming removed 1 base at V and 5 bases at J, with 9 bases between. This CDR3 comprises 13 residues. The DNA for the CDR3 is TGTGCCAGCAGCTTGATGGGGGATACTGAAGCTTTCTTT. Protein sequence: CASSLMGDTEAFF.

This clonotype was recorded a few times. This rearrangement joins TRBV9 to TRBJ1-4; TRBD1 agrees at 7 bases. The V segment lost 3 bases and the J segment 4 bases; nucleotides outside the gene matches: 6. The CDR3 covers 15 residues. CDR1 and CDR2 from the germline V gene are SGDLS and YYNGEE. CDR3 bases: TGTGCCAGCAGCGCCGGGACAGCCTTTAATGAAAAACTGTTTTTT. Amino acids: CASSAGTAFNEKLFF. Filled out from reference TRBV9 and TRBJ1-4, the complete variable domain reads DSGVTQTPKHLITATGQRVTLRCSPRSGDLSVYWYQQSLDQGLQFLIQYYNGEERAKGNILERFSAQQFPDLHSELNLSSLELGDSALYFCASSAGTAFNEKLFFGSGTQLSVL.

This clonotype was recorded a few times. The chain uses TRBV29-1 and TRBJ1-2, with TRBD1 identical over 7 bases. CDR1 is SQVTM, CDR2 ANQGSEA, per germline. The V segment lost 6 bases and the J segment 4 bases; nucleotides outside the gene matches: 8. The CDR3 runs to 13 residues. The CDR3 bases are TGCAGCGTGAAGACAGGGAATTTCTATGGCTACACCTTC. Protein: CSVKTGNFYGYTF.

This clonotype was observed a handful of times. This chain connects TRBV7-3 to TRBJ2-1, with 11 bases lining up with TRBD2. J was trimmed by 3 bases and V by 5 bases; bases with no gene match: 6. This CDR3 has 16 amino acids. CDR1 and CDR2 (germline): SGHTA, FQGTGA. CDR3 amino acids: CASSPSSGGLYNEQFF. The CDR3 DNA follows: TGTGCCAGCAGCCCCTCTAGCGGGGGGCTCTACAATGAGCAGTTCTTC.

The rearrangement joins TRBV24-1 to TRBJ1-2, with unresolved D. The V gene lost 0 bases and the J gene lost 1 base, with 11 bases spanning the gap. The CDR3 is 16 residues long. Germline V CDR1 and CDR2: KGHDR, SFDVKD. CDR3 sequence: CATSDLFVRVNYGYTF. The CDR3 DNA sequence: TGTGCCACCAGTGATTTGTTTGTTCGAGTTAACTATGGCTACACCTTC.

This clonotype has only a few counts. The rearrangement joins TRBV18 to TRBJ2-1, with D possibly TRBD1 on 5 matching bases. The CDR3 consists of 16 residues. The V end lost 1 base, the J end lost 6 bases, and 16 bases lay between the germline ends. Germline CDR1 is KGHSH and CDR2 is LQKENI. The CDR3 region has the DNA TGTGCCAGCTCACCACTTACTCCACAGGTCCTCAATGAGCAGTTCTTC. Its translation: CASSPLTPQVLNEQFF.

The chain couples TRBV7-2 to TRBJ2-7; D may match TRBD1 or TRBD2 (5 bases each). Deletions cut 3 bases from V and 3 bases from J, with 12 bases between. Germline V gives CDR1 SGHTA, CDR2 FQGNSA. This CDR3 spans 14 amino acids. CDR3 nucleotides: TGTGCCAGCAGCTTCACAGGAGAGGGCTACGAGCAGTACTTC. Its protein product is CASSFTGEGYEQYF.

This clonotype occurred many times. The chain links TRBV5-4 to TRBJ2-1, with TRBD1 matching over 7 bases. Losses at the gene ends were 3 bases for V and 4 bases for J; bases not matched to a gene: 7. This CDR3 has 15 amino acids. Germline V gives CDR1 SGHNT, CDR2 YYREEE (reference sequence). The CDR3, as DNA: TGTGCCAGCAGCTCCGGACAGGCCTCGTACAATGAGCAGTTCTTC. Its translation: CASSSGQASYNEQFF.

In this sample, this clonotype turned up a few times. The chain links TRBV5-1 to TRBJ2-2; D unresolved. The germline V gene encodes CDR1 SGHRS and CDR2 YFSETQ. The CDR3 is 12 amino acids. The germline V and J ends were trimmed by 0 bases and 7 bases, with 4 bases remaining between them. This CDR3 reads CASSLAIGELFF. For the CDR3, the DNA is TGCGCCAGCAGCTTGGCGATCGGGGAGCTGTTTTTT.

This clonotype occurred a few times. The chain combines TRBV5-1 with TRBJ2-5, with D uncertain. V lost 5 bases and J 0 bases, leaving 11 bases between the germline ends. Germline lookup yields CDR1 SGHRS and CDR2 YFSETQ. CDR3 size: 14 residues. The CDR3 loop is CASRLTGYQETQYF. The DNA of the CDR3 is TGCGCCAGCAGACTAACTGGGTACCAAGAGACCCAGTACTTC.